What follows are 30 T cell receptor beta chains derived from one specimen sequenced in a study of regulatory T cells in long-lasting Graves disease. Time point defined: newly diagnosed GD, antithyroid drugs for less than 3 months. Generation of the TCR library employed RNA extracted from PBMCs. Libraries of TCR beta came from iRepertoire HTBI primers plus Arm-PCR of CDR3 regions. TCRdb reprocessed the multiplex PCR reads with MiXCR, giving one entry per CDR3 protein. Among roughly 380,000 distinct CDR3 sequences listed, around 15% were seen once. The material was peripheral blood mononuclear cells (PBMCs), obtained at new diagnosis, from a patient treated with antithyroid drugs. Receptor source: a female donor with Graves disease.

This clonotype was counted ten times or more. CDR3 loop: CASRLRTEAFF. The CDR3 nucleotides are TGTGCCAGCAGGCTTCGTACTGAAGCTTTCTTT. The chain combines TRBV3-1 with TRBJ1-1; unclear D gene. The V end lost 6 bases, the J end lost 5 bases, and 7 bases lay between the germline ends. The CDR3 is made up of 11 amino acids. Germline V gene sequence: CDR1 LGHDT, CDR2 YNNKEL (reference sequence).

This clonotype came up many times. The chain joins TRBV7-9 to TRBJ1-1; tentatively, D is TRBD1 (6 bases). The CDR3 is made up of 14 amino acids. CDR1 and CDR2 from the germline V gene are SEHNR and FQNEAQ (reference sequence). The V end lost 2 bases, the J end lost 1 base, and 8 bases lay between the germline ends. The CDR3 region is CASSLMGQNTEAFF. The CDR3 bases are TGTGCCAGCAGCTTAATGGGACAGAACACTGAAGCTTTCTTT.

There are many counts of this clonotype. The chain employs TRBV12-3 or TRBV12-4 and TRBJ2-1, with 7 bases lining up with TRBD2. The CDR3 contains 15 residues. Germline trimming cut 6 bases from V and 9 bases from J; bases unmatched to any gene: 14. CDR3 nucleotide sequence: TGTGCCAGCAGGCCAGCGGAGCGGGGCTCTGGTGAGCAGTTCTTC. It translates to CASRPAERGSGEQFF.

This chain links TRBV5-1 with TRBJ2-1, with D possibly matching TRBD1 (6 bases). The V gene lost 3 bases and the J gene lost 8 bases, with 12 bases spanning the gap. Germline V gene lookup returns CDR1 SGHRS and CDR2 YFSETQ. This CDR3 has 13 residues. The DNA for the CDR3 is TGCGCCAGCAGCTACTCCGGACAGTATGAGCAGTTCTTC. It yields the protein CASSYSGQYEQFF.

The rearrangement joins TRBV29-1 to TRBJ2-3; 14 bases line up with TRBD2. The J call may be incorrect, as the DNA end agrees better with TRBJ2-5. This CDR3 has 17 amino acids. CDR1 is SQVTM and CDR2 is ANQGSEA in the germline V gene. The CDR3 loop reads CSVEGGLAGVLDETQYF. In nucleotides, the CDR3 is TGCAGCGTCGAGGGGGGACTAGCGGGAGTGCTCGACGAGACCCAGTACTTC.

The chain combines TRBV19 with TRBJ2-6; no firm D call. Germline assignment: CDR1 LNHDA and CDR2 SQIVND (reference sequence). This CDR3 is built from 15 residues. V lost 7 bases and J lost 0, with 10 bases in between. The CDR3 region has the DNA TGTGCCAGTATCCCGACCGCCTCTGGGGCCAACGTCCTGACTTTC. Protein sequence: CASIPTASGANVLTF.

This clonotype was seen at least ten times. The chain combines TRBV6-2 or TRBV6-3 with TRBJ1-2, with TRBD1 matching 7 bases. The V segment lost 5 bases and the J segment 5 bases; nucleotides outside the gene matches: 8. Germline CDR1 MNHEY, CDR2 SVGEGT. This CDR3 is 14 amino acids long. CDR3 sequence (DNA): TGTGCCAGCAGTCAACCGGGACAGATGTATGGCTACACCTTC. Its translation: CASSQPGQMYGYTF.

The chain combines TRBV24-1 with TRBJ2-1; 8 positions agree with TRBD2. The J segment lost 4 bases and the V segment lost 4 bases, leaving 11 bases of the junction unmatched. This CDR3 contains 17 residues. Germline V gives CDR1 KGHDR, CDR2 SFDVKD. The CDR3 DNA sequence: TGTGCCACCAGTGACGCCCTAGCTGCGGGAGGATACAATGAGCAGTTCTTC. As protein: CATSDALAAGGYNEQFF.

By share of the sample, this clonotype is medium-sized. The chain uses TRBV7-3 and TRBJ2-2; D is unclear. In germline, CDR1 is SGHTA, CDR2 FQGTGA. Trimming removed 5 bases at V and 1 base at J, with 8 bases between. The CDR3 runs to 14 residues. The CDR3 region has the DNA TGTGCCAGCAGCCCGGGTGTGAACACCGGGGAGCTGTTTTTT. Its translation is CASSPGVNTGELFF.

The chain couples TRBV29-1 to TRBJ2-1, with 15 nucleotides matching TRBD2. This CDR3 has 15 amino acids. The junction had 5 bases not matched to a gene; V was cut back by 7 bases and J by 4 bases. Germline V gives CDR1 SQVTM, CDR2 ANQGSEA. The CDR3 spells CSAMGTSGGYNEQFF. DNA of the CDR3: TGCAGCGCCATGGGGACTAGCGGGGGGTACAATGAGCAGTTCTTC.

This clonotype came up many times. This rearrangement joins TRBV12-3 or TRBV12-4 to TRBJ1-1; D gene ambiguous. Deletions cut 7 bases from V and 1 base from J, with 13 bases between. The CDR3 runs 14 residues. CDR3 region: CASTPQKTNTEAFF. The CDR3 nucleotides are TGTGCCAGCACTCCACAGAAAACGAACACTGAAGCTTTCTTT.

V and J are TRBV20-1 and TRBJ2-5; tentatively, D is TRBD2 (6 bases). The V gene lost 4 bases and the J gene lost 4 bases, with 28 bases spanning the gap. Germline V gives CDR1 DFQATT, CDR2 SNEGSKA (reference sequence). The CDR3 is made up of 18 amino acids. CDR3 in DNA: TGCAGTGCTATATATACGGGGGAGCGTGAACGGGGTATAGAGACCCAGTACTTC. As protein: CSAIYTGERERGIETQYF.

The chain carries TRBV7-2 and TRBJ2-1, with 10 bases identical to TRBD2. The V gene end was trimmed by 6 bases and the J gene end by 5 bases; junction bases not matched to a gene: 4. The CDR3 runs to 14 residues. Looked up from germline, CDR1 is SGHTA and CDR2 is FQGNSA. The DNA of the CDR3 is TGTGCCAGCAGGACTCTAGCGGGAGACAATGAGCAGTTCTTC. Translated: CASRTLAGDNEQFF.

This clonotype was counted at least ten times. V and J are TRBV9 and TRBJ2-3; D possibly uses TRBD1 or TRBD2 (5 bases each). CDR1 is SGDLS and CDR2 is YYNGEE in the germline V gene. The CDR3 totals 13 residues. V was pared by 5 bases and J by 0 bases, with 7 bases between. CDR3 region: CASRGDSTDTQYF. DNA of the CDR3: TGTGCCAGCAGGGGGGACAGCACAGATACGCAGTATTTT.

The J gene is TRBJ2-1, the V gene TRBV7-3; 12 nucleotides agree with TRBD2. V dropped 10 bases and J dropped 10; count of bases not matched to a gene: 14. Germline assignment: CDR1 SGHTA and CDR2 FQGTGA. This CDR3 has 15 residues. The CDR3 is CATSPGTGLAGEQFF. Written as DNA, the CDR3 is TGTGCCACGAGCCCCGGGACCGGACTAGCGGGAGAGCAGTTCTTC.

This clonotype has a count of ten or more. The V gene is TRBV27, the J gene TRBJ1-1, with TRBD1 as a possible D gene (5 bases). The CDR3 spans 15 residues. Deletions cut 5 bases from V and 0 bases from J, with 13 bases between. CDR1 is MNHEY, CDR2 SMNVEV, per germline (reference sequence). The CDR3 region has the DNA TGTGCCAGCAGTCGAAGGGGACGGTTGAACACTGAAGCTTTCTTT. It encodes CASSRRGRLNTEAFF.

This clonotype has ten or more counts. This chain uses TRBV12-3 or TRBV12-4 with TRBJ2-2; 8 nucleotides match TRBD2. The CDR3 is made up of 16 amino acids. V lost 3 bases and J lost 5; bases outside the gene matches: 8. The CDR3 coding sequence is TGTGCCAGCAGTTTTGGAGGCGGGGGGCTAACCGGGGAGCTGTTTTTT. It specifies CASSFGGGGLTGELFF.

This clonotype was seen a handful of times. The chain is built from TRBV7-6 and TRBJ1-4, with 11 bases fitting TRBD1. CDR3 length: 14 amino acids. V shed 7 bases and J 7 bases; nucleotides not matched to a gene: 5. Germline values: CDR1 SGHVS, CDR2 FNYEAQ. The CDR3 region is CASTQGTGGEKLFF. DNA of the CDR3: TGTGCCAGCACGCAGGGGACAGGGGGTGAAAAACTGTTTTTT.

This clonotype was observed at least ten times. The chain combines TRBV5-1 with TRBJ1-1, with 9 bases lining up with TRBD1. After removal of 4 bases from V and 3 bases from J, the junction contained 7 bases not matched to a gene. From germline, CDR1 is SGHRS and CDR2 YFSETQ. The CDR3 runs 15 residues. The CDR3 is CASSVRTGADTEAFF. CDR3 coding DNA: TGCGCCAGCAGCGTTCGGACAGGGGCTGACACTGAAGCTTTCTTT.

This clonotype was found many times. The J gene is TRBJ1-4, the V gene TRBV18; D gene ambiguous. CDR1 KGHSH and CDR2 LQKENI come from the germline V gene. This CDR3 has 13 amino acids. V was cut by 3 bases and J by 4 bases, with 6 bases left in between. CDR3 sequence reads: CASSPSGNEKLFF. The CDR3 bases are TGTGCCAGCTCACCCTCTGGTAATGAAAAACTGTTTTTT.

This rearrangement joins TRBV7-9 to TRBJ2-5, with D maybe TRBD1 (6 bases). The germline V and J ends were trimmed by 5 bases and 0 bases, with 13 bases remaining between them. The germline V gene encodes CDR1 SEHNR and CDR2 FQNEAQ (reference sequence). This CDR3 contains 15 residues. CDR3 residues: CASSAKDRNQETQYF. DNA of the CDR3: TGTGCCAGCAGCGCTAAGGACAGAAACCAAGAGACCCAGTACTTC.

This clonotype has at least ten counts. The V gene is TRBV9, the J gene TRBJ2-1; 8 bases agree with TRBD2. Germline V CDR1 and CDR2: SGDLS, YYNGEE. CDR3 length: 17 amino acids. V gave up 3 bases and J gave up 2 bases; unmatched junction bases: 10. CDR3: CASSARGGGPTYNEQFF. In nucleotides, the CDR3 is TGTGCCAGCAGCGCCAGGGGCGGGGGGCCGACCTACAATGAGCAGTTCTTC.

The gene calls are TRBV6-4 and TRBJ1-1; D is uncertain. Germline-derived CDR1 and CDR2 are MRHNA and SNTAGT. This CDR3 spans 15 amino acids. Trimming took off 6 bases at V and 3 bases at J, with 17 bases between the two ends. CDR3 amino acids: CASRRTRSVDTEAFF. Written as DNA, the CDR3 is TGTGCCAGCAGACGTACAAGGAGCGTGGACACTGAAGCTTTCTTT.

The sample holds many counts of this clonotype. The chain recombines TRBV5-1 with TRBJ1-5; the D is unclear. The CDR3 spans 13 residues. V lost 4 bases to trimming and J lost 5 bases, with 10 bases between them. Germline values: CDR1 SGHRS, CDR2 YFSETQ. CDR3 sequence reads: CASSAGMDQPQHF. The CDR3 nucleotides are TGCGCCAGCAGCGCCGGGATGGATCAGCCCCAGCATTTT.

The chain links TRBV18 to TRBJ1-1; no clear D. Trimming removed 5 bases from V and 4 bases from J, with 14 bases in between. The CDR3 spans 14 residues. Germline V gene data show CDR1 as KGHSH and CDR2 as LQKENI. In DNA, the CDR3 is TGTGCCAGCTCAGTGGCGGGTTCGGGCACTGAAGCTTTCTTT. Translation: CASSVAGSGTEAFF.

CDR3 region: CASTSGPSQGYTF. CDR3 in DNA: TGTGCCAGCACCTCGGGACCATCGCAGGGCTACACCTTC. The genes are TRBV28 and TRBJ1-2; D might be TRBD1 (5 bases). The germline V and J ends were trimmed by 7 bases and 8 bases, with 17 bases remaining between them. The CDR3 has 13 amino acids. Germline CDR1 and CDR2: MDHEN and SYDVKM.

This clonotype was counted only a few times. The chain links TRBV4-1 to TRBJ2-2, with 7 bases that match TRBD1. Germline assignment: CDR1 MGHRA and CDR2 YSYEKL. The length of the CDR3 is 16 residues. J lost 4 bases, V lost 5 bases, and 10 bases had no gene match. CDR3 in amino acids: CASSSPTGSVTGELFF. The CDR3 DNA sequence: TGCGCCAGCAGCTCGCCGACAGGGTCGGTCACCGGGGAGCTGTTTTTT.

This chain connects TRBV4-1 to TRBJ1-5; D ambiguous. The CDR3 contains 16 residues. V lost 2 bases to trimming and J lost 0 bases, with 11 bases between them. CDR1 is MGHRA and CDR2 is YSYEKL in the germline V gene. The CDR3 coding sequence is TGCGCCAGCAGCCAAAGGTTCCGGTATAGCAATCAGCCCCAGCATTTT. It codes for CASSQRFRYSNQPQHF.

The chain carries TRBV28 and TRBJ2-1; 8 bases fit TRBD2. With V trimmed by 5 bases and J by 15 bases, 9 bases remained unmatched. Germline values: CDR1 MDHEN, CDR2 SYDVKM. The CDR3 is 12 residues long. This CDR3 reads CASSPGTSSSFF. CDR3 sequence (DNA): TGTGCCAGCAGTCCGGGGACTAGTTCTTCGTTCTTC.

This clonotype was picked up many times. This chain connects TRBV20-1 to TRBJ2-3; perhaps TRBD2 as D (6 bases). Per the germline V gene, CDR1 is DFQATT and CDR2 is SNEGSKA (reference sequence). The CDR3 length is 13 residues. The germline V and J ends were trimmed by 0 bases and 7 bases, with 11 bases remaining between them. As DNA, the CDR3 is TGCAGTGCTAGAGATCGGAGGGAACATACGCAGTATTTT. Translated: CSARDRREHTQYF.